This entry lists 3 T cell receptor beta chains sequenced from one sample in a study of a mutant IDH1 vaccine in newly diagnosed glioma. The method was immunoSEQ multiplex PCR; TCRdb's version includes in-frame clones alone and lacks a portion of them. The sample gives approximately 60,000 clones, over 80% of which show up once; roughly 3.2% is in the top ten. For these receptors, no antigen is known. Sample time point: week 47, end of study. A 20-mer mutant IDH1 peptide at 300 ug was injected subcutaneously with topical imiquimod. Sequenced here: PBMCs, sampled from a glioma patient whose treatment included an IDH1 peptide vaccine. These receptors came from a woman between 50 and 59 years old with glioma.

J is TRBJ2-3 and V is TRBV6-6; D unclear. Trimming left V 5 bases short and J 3 bases short, with 6 bases between. The CDR3 has 12 amino acids. Germline CDR1 is MNHNY and CDR2 is SVGAGI (reference sequence). In DNA, the CDR3 is TGTGCCAGCAGTGGGCGGACAGATACGCAGTATTTT. Translation: CASSGRTDTQYF.

V usage is TRBV2 and J usage is TRBJ2-7, with 7 positions matching TRBD1. CDR3 length equals 15 residues. CDR1 and CDR2 (germline): SNHLY, FYNNEI. Trimming removed 6 bases from V and 3 bases from J; junction bases left unmatched: 11. The CDR3 protein is CASSARQGYNYEQYF. CDR3 sequence (DNA): TGTGCCAGCAGCGCTAGACAGGGATACAACTACGAGCAGTACTTC.

V and J are TRBV18 and TRBJ2-7; 9 bases line up with TRBD1. The CDR3 is made up of 15 amino acids. Germline V gene lookup returns CDR1 KGHSH and CDR2 LQKENI. V gave up 2 bases and J gave up 1 base; unmatched junction bases: 3. This CDR3 is CASSPEDRGSYEQYF. CDR3 coding DNA: TGTGCCAGCTCACCAGAGGACAGGGGATCCTACGAGCAGTACTTC.